This T cell receptor (beta chain) was sequenced in a study of blood T cell repertoires in COVID-19. Study-wide context: T cells, B-cell-depleted T cells, or PBMCs supplied cDNA or gDNA.

The CDR3 is made up of 11 amino acids. Trimming took off 8 bases at V and 8 bases at J, with 12 bases between the two ends. In the authors' workflow: Reference gene primer amplification gave estimated nucleated cell counts. Some clones are missing from TCRdb's copy, which holds only in-frame ones; the method was immunoSEQ multiplex PCR. The DNA gave D and trimming, while V, J and clone size come from that table. The repertoire holds more than 80,000 clones, with roughly four fifths as singletons. The source material was peripheral blood. The chain employs TRBV12-3 or TRBV12-4 and TRBJ1-2; no firm D call. The clonotype originates from a man aged 50 to 59 with active or convalescent COVID-19. As DNA, the CDR3 is TGTGCCAGCTCCCTATACCCGGGCTACACCTTC. It yields the protein CASSLYPGYTF.